The source of this TCR beta chain is a study of metastatic and nonmetastatic thyroid tumors (dated by TCRdb to between 2020 and 2021). As for the study more broadly: The researchers compared repertoires between peripheral blood samples and tumor or nodule tissue samples from patients with malignant or benign thyroid disease. What the research found in general, with its limitations: TCR beta diversity was reported as significantly higher in malignant tumors than in benign nodules, in both blood and tumor samples.

Library preparation used PCR. Sequencing was performed on an Illumina HiSeq 4000. The TCR beta-chain CDR3 region of each patient was profiled by high-throughput sequencing. Regarding the original processing steps: Drawing on CDR3 differences between clinicopathological groups, the researchers built a classifier meant to tell apart patients with distant-metastatic papillary thyroid cancer. The Shannon index was used to measure repertoire diversity, and the Morisita-Horn index was used to measure how similar tumor and blood repertoires were. TCRdb took the public reads, trimmed them with fastp at Q25, ran MiXCR for clone calling and kept in-frame beta chains. TCRdb, rather than the study authors, made the V and J calls. This sample has around 89,000 clones in its table, and about 15% of those were observed once. The top ten constitute roughly 3.9% of the sample. Before undergoing thyroid surgery, none of the patients had been given any kind of treatment. Using T-cell receptor beta sequencing, the researchers looked back retrospectively at clinical samples from patients, gathered between about 2012 and 2018.

This clone has a count of ten or more. The antigen it binds to is not known. Per-nucleotide qualities are absent, and no much larger clonotype sits a single base away. V is trimmed back by 1 base and J by 2 bases, and the junction contains 2 bases that no gene match accounts for. For CDR1 and CDR2, the germline V gene (reference sequence) lists LGHDT and YNNKEL. Reading from cysteine to phenylalanine, the CDR3 counts 16 amino acids. CDR3 DNA is the only sequence kept; it has 48 bases, read in frame from the first base. This clonotype was sampled from a female donor with papillary thyroid cancer or a benign thyroid nodule (not recorded which). Some clones in this sample may be carry-over from other donors' samples. Rearrangement joined TRBV3-1 to TRBJ2-6, with 7 bases matching TRBD1. The sequencing input was blood. The CDR3 reads CASSQVTGAGANVLTF. In nucleotides, the sequence is TGTGCCAGCAGCCAAGTTACAGGGGCTGGGGCCAACGTCCTGACTTTC.